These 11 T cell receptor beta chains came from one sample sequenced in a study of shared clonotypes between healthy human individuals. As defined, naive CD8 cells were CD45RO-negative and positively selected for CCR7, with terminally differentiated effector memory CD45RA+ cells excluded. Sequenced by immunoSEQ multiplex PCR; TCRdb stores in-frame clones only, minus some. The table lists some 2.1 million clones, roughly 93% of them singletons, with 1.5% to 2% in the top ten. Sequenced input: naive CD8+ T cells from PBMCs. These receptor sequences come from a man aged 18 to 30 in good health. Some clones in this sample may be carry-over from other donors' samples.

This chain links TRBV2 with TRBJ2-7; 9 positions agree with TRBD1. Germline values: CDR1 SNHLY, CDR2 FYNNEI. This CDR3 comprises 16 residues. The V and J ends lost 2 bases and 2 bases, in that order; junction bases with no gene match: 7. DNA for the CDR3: TGTGCCAGCAGTGAAAGGCGGGACAGGGTGCCCTACGAGCAGTACTTC. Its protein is CASSERRDRVPYEQYF.

Here the CDR3 DNA reads TGTGCCATCAGTGGAGCTCGGGGCACCGGGGAGCTGTTTTTT. Residues: CAISGARGTGELFF. V gene TRBV10-3 combines with J gene TRBJ2-2, with D perhaps matching TRBD2 (5 bases). Deletions cut 4 bases from V and 4 bases from J, with 10 bases between. CDR3 length: 14 residues. Germline values: CDR1 ENHRY, CDR2 SYGVKD.

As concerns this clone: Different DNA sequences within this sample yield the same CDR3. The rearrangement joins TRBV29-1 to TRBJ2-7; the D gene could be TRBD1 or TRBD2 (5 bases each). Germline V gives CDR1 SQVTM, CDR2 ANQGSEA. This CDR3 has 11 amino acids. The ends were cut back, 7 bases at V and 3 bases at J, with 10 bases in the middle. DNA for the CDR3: TGCAGCGGCCGGGACGGCTACGAGCAGTACTTC. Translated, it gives CSGRDGYEQYF.

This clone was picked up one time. This chain's CDR3 is CASSYSDYDEQFF. CDR3 nucleotides: TGTGCCAGCAGTTACTCGGACTATGATGAGCAGTTCTTC. The V call is TRBV6-5, the J call TRBJ2-1, with D perhaps TRBD2 (6 bases). The CDR3 has 13 residues. V was pared by 0 bases and J by 8 bases, with 8 bases between. Per germline, CDR1 MNHEY and CDR2 SVGAGI.

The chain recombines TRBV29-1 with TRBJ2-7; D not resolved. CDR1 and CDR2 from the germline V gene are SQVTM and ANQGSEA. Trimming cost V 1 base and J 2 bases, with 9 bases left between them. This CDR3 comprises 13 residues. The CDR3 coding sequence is TGCAGCGTTGAAGGTAACACCCCCTACGAGCAGTACTTC. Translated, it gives CSVEGNTPYEQYF.

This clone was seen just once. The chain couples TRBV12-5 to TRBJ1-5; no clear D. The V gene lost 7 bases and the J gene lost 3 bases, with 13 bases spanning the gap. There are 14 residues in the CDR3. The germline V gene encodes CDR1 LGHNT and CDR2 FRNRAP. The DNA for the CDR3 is TGTGCTAGTGCCAAAGTACGGAACAATCAGCCCCAGCATTTT. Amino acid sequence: CASAKVRNNQPQHF.

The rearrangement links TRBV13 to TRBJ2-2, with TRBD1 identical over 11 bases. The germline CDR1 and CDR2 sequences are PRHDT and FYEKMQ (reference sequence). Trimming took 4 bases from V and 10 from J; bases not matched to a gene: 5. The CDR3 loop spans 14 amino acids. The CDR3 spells CASSSGQGVEELFF. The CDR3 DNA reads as TGTGCCAGCAGCTCGGGACAGGGGGTTGAGGAGCTGTTTTTT.

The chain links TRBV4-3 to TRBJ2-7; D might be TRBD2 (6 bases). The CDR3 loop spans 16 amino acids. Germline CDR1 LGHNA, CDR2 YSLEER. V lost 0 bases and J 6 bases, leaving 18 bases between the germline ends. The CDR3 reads CASSQDRRGLSLEQYF. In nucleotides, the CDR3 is TGCGCCAGCAGCCAAGATAGGAGGGGCCTGTCCCTCGAGCAGTACTTC.

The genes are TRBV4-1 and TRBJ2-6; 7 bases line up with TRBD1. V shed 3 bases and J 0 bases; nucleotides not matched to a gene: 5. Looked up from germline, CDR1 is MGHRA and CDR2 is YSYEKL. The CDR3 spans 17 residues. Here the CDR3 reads CASSHHTGVSGANVLTF. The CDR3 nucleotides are TGCGCCAGCAGCCACCATACAGGGGTCTCTGGGGCCAACGTCCTGACTTTC.

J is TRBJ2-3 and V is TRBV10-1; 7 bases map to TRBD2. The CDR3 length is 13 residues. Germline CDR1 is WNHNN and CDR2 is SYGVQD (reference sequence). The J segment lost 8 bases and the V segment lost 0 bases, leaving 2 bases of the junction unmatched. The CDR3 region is CASSESGGGTQYF. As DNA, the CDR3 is TGCGCCAGCAGTGAGTCGGGGGGGGGTACGCAGTATTTT.

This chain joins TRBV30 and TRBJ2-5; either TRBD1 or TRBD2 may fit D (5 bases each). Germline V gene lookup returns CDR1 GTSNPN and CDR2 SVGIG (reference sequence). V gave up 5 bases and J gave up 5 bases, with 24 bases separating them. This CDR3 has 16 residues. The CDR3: CAWRPQDREGVETQYF. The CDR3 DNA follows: TGTGCCTGGCGCCCGCAGGACCGGGAAGGGGTGGAGACCCAGTACTTC.